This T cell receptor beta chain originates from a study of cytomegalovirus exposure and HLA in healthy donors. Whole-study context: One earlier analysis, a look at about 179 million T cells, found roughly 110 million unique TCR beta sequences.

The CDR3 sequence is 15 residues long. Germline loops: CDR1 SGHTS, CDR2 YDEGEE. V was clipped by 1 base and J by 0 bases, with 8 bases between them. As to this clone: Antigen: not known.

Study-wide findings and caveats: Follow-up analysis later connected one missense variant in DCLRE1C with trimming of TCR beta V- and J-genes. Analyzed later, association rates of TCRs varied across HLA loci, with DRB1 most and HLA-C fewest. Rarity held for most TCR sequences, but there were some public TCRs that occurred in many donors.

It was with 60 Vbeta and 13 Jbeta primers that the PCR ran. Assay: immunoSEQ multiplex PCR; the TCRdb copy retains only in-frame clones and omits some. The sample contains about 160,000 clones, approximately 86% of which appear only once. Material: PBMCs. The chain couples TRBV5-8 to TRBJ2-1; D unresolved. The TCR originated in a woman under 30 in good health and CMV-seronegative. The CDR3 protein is CASSLSRFSYNEQFF. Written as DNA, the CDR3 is TGTGCCAGCAGCTTGTCCAGATTCTCCTACAATGAGCAGTTCTTC.